This TCR beta chain is from a study of blood T cell repertoires in COVID-19. In the study overall: The United States, Italy and Spain supplied acute and convalescent COVID-19 samples.

CDR3 size: 21 residues. Only one count was recorded for this clone. Profiled with immunoSEQ multiplex PCR; TCRdb holds only in-frame clones, not every one. The sample yields around 200,000 clones, more than 75% seen once. The V and J genes are TRBV12-2 and TRBJ2-1; the DNA was not compared with TRBD2, the D call given in the table. TRBV12-2 is described as a pseudogene. The receptor was isolated from an elderly woman with acute or convalescent COVID-19. The sample comprised peripheral blood. CDR3 in DNA: TGTGCAAGTCGCTCCCAGGGTCCTCCGGGACTAGCGGGTGTCTCCTACAATGAGCAGTTCTTC. Protein: CASRSQGPPGLAGVSYNEQFF.